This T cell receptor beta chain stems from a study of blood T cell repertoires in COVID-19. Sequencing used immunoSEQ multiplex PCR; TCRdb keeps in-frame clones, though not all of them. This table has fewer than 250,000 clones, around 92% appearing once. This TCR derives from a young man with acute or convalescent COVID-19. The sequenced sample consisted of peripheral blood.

The CDR3 sequence: CASSPVQGPREQFF. The CDR3 nucleotides read TGTGCCAGCAGCCCGGTACAGGGGCCGCGTGAGCAGTTCTTC. The gene calls are TRBV5-5 and TRBJ2-1; 7 nucleotides line up with TRBD1. The germline V gene has CDR1 SGHKS and CDR2 YYEKEE (reference sequence). This CDR3 is 14 amino acids long. The V and J ends lost 4 bases and 9 bases, in that order; junction bases with no gene match: 10.